Listed here are 2 T cell receptor beta chains from one sample, sequenced in a study of siplizumab effects on memory and regulatory T cells. Sequenced by immunoSEQ multiplex PCR; TCRdb stores in-frame clones only, minus some. Of about 120,000 clones in the sample, approximately 94% were seen once. Sample: non-Treg CD4+ T cells sorted from blood. Receptor source: a human donor in good health.

The chain employs TRBV5-1 and TRBJ2-4, with 9 bases that match TRBD1. This CDR3 contains 14 residues. Germline trimming cut 4 bases from V and 8 bases from J; bases unmatched to any gene: 7. Germline CDR1 SGHRS, CDR2 YFSETQ. The CDR3 nucleotides read TGCGCCAGCAGCCCAGGGACAGGGAGGGACATTCAGTACTTC. It codes for CASSPGTGRDIQYF.

This sequence joins TRBV15 and TRBJ2-3; either TRBD1 or TRBD2 may supply D (5 bases each). Germline values: CDR1 LNHNV, CDR2 YYDKDF (reference sequence). Between the trimmed V and J ends, which lost 1 base and 3 bases, there was a span of 11 bases. CDR3 length: 15 amino acids. This chain's CDR3 is CATSRGNGATDTQYF. CDR3 DNA: TGTGCCACCAGCAGAGGAAACGGGGCTACAGATACGCAGTATTTT.